The subject of this entry is one T cell receptor (beta chain). Its antigen is unknown. The protocol was immunoSEQ multiplex PCR, while the TCRdb copy is restricted to in-frame clones and leaves out a portion. The sample lists over 55,000 clones, approximately 96% occurring once. V was shortened by 5 bases and J by 1 base, with 7 bases between the two germline ends. Germline V CDR1 and CDR2: ENHRY, SYGVKD. This CDR3 has 13 residues. This record comes from a study of cytomegalovirus exposure and HLA in healthy donors. The study, taken as a whole, reports: Specific recognition of CMV antigens was confirmed in vitro for three chains (all CMV-associated). Listed as cytomegalovirus-associated were 150 to 200 TCR beta chains.

V is TRBV10-3 and J is TRBJ2-3; D call uncertain. Input material: PBMCs. The TCR was taken from a man younger than 35 in good health and CMV-seronegative. CDR3 DNA: TGTGCCATCAGTACCTTAGGCACAGATACGCAGTATTTT. Its translation: CAISTLGTDTQYF.